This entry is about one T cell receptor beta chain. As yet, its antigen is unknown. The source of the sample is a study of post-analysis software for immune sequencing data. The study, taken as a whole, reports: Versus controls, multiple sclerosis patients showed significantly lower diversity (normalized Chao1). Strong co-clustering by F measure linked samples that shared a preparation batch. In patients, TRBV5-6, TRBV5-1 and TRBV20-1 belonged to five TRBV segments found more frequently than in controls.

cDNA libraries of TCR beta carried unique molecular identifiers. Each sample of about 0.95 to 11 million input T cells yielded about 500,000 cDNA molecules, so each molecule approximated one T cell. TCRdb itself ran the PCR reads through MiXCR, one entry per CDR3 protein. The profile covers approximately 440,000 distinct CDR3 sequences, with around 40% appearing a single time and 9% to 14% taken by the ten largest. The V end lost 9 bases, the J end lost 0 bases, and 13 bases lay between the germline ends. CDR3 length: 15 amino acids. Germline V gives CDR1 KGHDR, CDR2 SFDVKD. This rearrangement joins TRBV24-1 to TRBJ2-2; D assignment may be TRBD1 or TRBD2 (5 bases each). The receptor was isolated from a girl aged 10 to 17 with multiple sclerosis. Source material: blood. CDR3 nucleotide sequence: TGTGCCACCGGAACCGGGGCCGCGAACACCGGGGAGCTGTTTTTT. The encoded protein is CATGTGAANTGELFF.